Each of the 27 T cell receptor beta chains below was sequenced from the same sample in a study of shared clonotypes between healthy human individuals. Naive CD8 cells lacked CD45RO and underwent positive selection for CCR7, leaving out terminally differentiated effector memory CD45RA+ cells. Libraries were prepared by immunoSEQ multiplex PCR; TCRdb keeps only in-frame clonotypes and omits some of them. The sample lists 1.5 million to 2.5 million clones; less than 95% were seen once. Sequenced input: naive CD8+ T cells sorted from blood. Receptor source: a man aged 18 to 29 in good health.

The chain has TRBV11-2 and TRBJ2-3; TRBD2 is a possible D gene (5 bases). The CDR3 runs to 12 residues. Deletions cut 4 bases from V and 6 bases from J, with 8 bases between. The V gene's germline CDR1 is SGHAT and CDR2 FQNNGV. CDR3: CASSSPGDTQYF. The CDR3 coding sequence is TGTGCCAGCAGCTCCCCGGGGGATACGCAGTATTTT.

This chain uses TRBV30 with TRBJ2-7, with D uncertain. Germline CDR1 is GTSNPN and CDR2 is SVGIG (reference sequence). Trimming removed 4 bases at V and 6 bases at J, with 1 base between. The CDR3 has 8 residues. Here the CDR3 reads CAWTEQYF. In nucleotides, the CDR3 is TGTGCCTGGACCGAGCAGTACTTC.

The V gene is TRBV7-9, the J gene TRBJ2-7; TRBD2 is a possible D gene (6 bases). The CDR3 runs 14 residues. Trimming shortened V by 5 bases and J by 5 bases, and 16 bases separated the two germline ends. Germline-derived CDR1 and CDR2 are SEHNR and FQNEAQ (reference sequence). CDR3 sequence (DNA): TGTGCCAGCAGCGGGGGGAGTTTGGTGAACGAGCAGTACTTC. This translates into CASSGGSLVNEQYF.

This clone was counted a single time. The chain joins TRBV28 to TRBJ2-7, with TRBD1 identical over 7 bases. Trimming removed 2 bases from V and 7 bases from J; junction bases left unmatched: 11. There are 15 residues in the CDR3. Germline V gene data show CDR1 as MDHEN and CDR2 as SYDVKM. The CDR3 DNA sequence: TGTGCCAGCAGTTTAGGAAAACAGGGGCGAGATGAGCAGTACTTC. The encoded protein is CASSLGKQGRDEQYF.

V usage is TRBV4-1 and J usage is TRBJ2-3; weak D call: TRBD2 (6 bases). From germline, CDR1 is MGHRA and CDR2 YSYEKL. This CDR3 is built from 16 residues. V was pared by 0 bases and J by 3 bases, with 13 bases between. The CDR3 DNA reads TGCGCCAGCAGCCAAGAGGGGGGAGTGGGGACAGATACGCAGTATTTT. Amino acids: CASSQEGGVGTDTQYF.

The chain uses TRBV6-5 and TRBJ2-2; D is possibly TRBD2 (5 bases). This CDR3 comprises 15 residues. The V and J ends lost 2 bases and 6 bases respectively, with 13 bases between them. Germline V gene lookup returns CDR1 MNHEY and CDR2 SVGAGI. CDR3 protein: CASSYGPSEAGELFF. CDR3 DNA sequence: TGTGCCAGCAGTTACGGACCCTCGGAGGCCGGGGAGCTGTTTTTT.

The chain joins TRBV7-9 to TRBJ2-7; D possibly corresponds to TRBD2 (6 bases). Germline CDR1 reads SEHNR; CDR2 reads FQNEAQ (reference sequence). Trimming removed 1 base from V and 0 bases from J, with 13 bases in between. The CDR3 extends over 16 amino acids. In DNA, the CDR3 is TGTGCCAGCAGCTTAGTGGGAGGCGGACACTCCTACGAGCAGTACTTC. Amino acid sequence: CASSLVGGGHSYEQYF.

The CDR3 loop reads CASSFDRATDTQYF. The CDR3 nucleotides are TGTGCCAGCAGCTTTGACAGGGCGACAGATACGCAGTATTTT. The chain combines TRBV13 with TRBJ2-3; 7 bases map to TRBD1. Germline CDR1 and CDR2: PRHDT and FYEKMQ (reference sequence). V lost 3 bases and J lost 3; bases outside the gene matches: 3. This CDR3 region has 14 residues.

CDR3 in amino acids: CASSHYGGNTGELFF. Written as DNA, the CDR3 is TGTGCCAGCAGCCATTATGGGGGGAACACCGGGGAGCTGTTTTTT. The chain couples TRBV6-5 to TRBJ2-2; D assignment may be TRBD1 or TRBD2 (5 bases each). Germline V gene lookup returns CDR1 MNHEY and CDR2 SVGAGI. This CDR3 region has 15 residues. Between the trimmed V and J ends, which lost 6 bases and 1 base, there was a span of 12 bases.

The chain couples TRBV5-6 to TRBJ2-5; D is possibly TRBD1 (7 bases). Trimming stripped 0 bases from V and 5 bases from J, with 14 bases between. The CDR3 consists of 15 residues. Germline V gives CDR1 SGHDT, CDR2 YYEEEE. In DNA, the CDR3 is TGTGCCAGCAGCTTGGGTGAACAGGGGAGGGAGACCCAGTACTTC. Protein: CASSLGEQGRETQYF. Using reference TRBV5-6 and TRBJ2-5 for the parts outside the CDR3, the full variable domain is DAGVTQSPTHLIKTRGQQVTLRCSPKSGHDTVSWYQQALGQGPQFIFQYYEEEERQRGNFPDRFSGHQFPNYSSELNVNALLLGDSALYLCASSLGEQGRETQYFGPGTRLLVL.

The chain has TRBV4-2 and TRBJ2-3; D gene unclear. Looked up from germline, CDR1 is LGHNA and CDR2 is YNFKEQ. V was cut by 0 bases and J by 2 bases, with 12 bases left in between. The CDR3 runs to 16 residues. The CDR3: CASSQEHQTITDTQYF. Written as DNA, the CDR3 is TGTGCCAGCAGCCAAGAGCACCAGACAATCACAGATACGCAGTATTTT.

The CDR3 DNA follows: TGTGCCAGCAGCGGTATCAGGGACATTCAGTACTTC. This sequence encodes CASSGIRDIQYF. This chain links TRBV9 with TRBJ2-4, with a weak D call TRBD1 (5 bases). The CDR3 is 12 amino acids. Germline V gene data show CDR1 as SGDLS and CDR2 as YYNGEE. Trimming pared 3 bases from V and 8 bases from J, leaving 9 bases between.

Of note for this clone: This CDR3 is also generated by other DNA sequences in the sample. The rearrangement links TRBV28 to TRBJ2-7; 8 bases line up with TRBD1. Looked up from germline, CDR1 is MDHEN and CDR2 is SYDVKM. The V and J ends lost 2 bases and 3 bases, in that order; junction bases with no gene match: 6. This CDR3 contains 15 residues. CDR3 sequence: CASSLIRTGIYEQYF. The CDR3 coding sequence is TGTGCCAGCAGTTTAATACGGACAGGGATCTACGAGCAGTACTTC. Together with reference TRBV28 and TRBJ2-7, the CDR3 gives the full variable domain: DVKVTQSSRYLVKRTGEKVFLECVQDMDHENMFWYRQDPGLGLRLIYFSYDVKMKEKGDIPEGYSVSREKKERFSLILESASTNQTSMYLCASSLIRTGIYEQYFGPGTRLTVT.

The rearrangement joins TRBV30 to TRBJ2-1; D unclear. Germline-derived CDR1 and CDR2 are GTSNPN and SVGIG (reference sequence). This CDR3 comprises 8 residues. Here the CDR3 reads CAGNEQFF. The DNA for the CDR3 is TGTGCGGGAAATGAGCAGTTCTTC.

The chain combines TRBV7-6 with TRBJ1-5, with TRBD1 identical over 9 bases. The length of the CDR3 is 15 residues. Per germline, CDR1 SGHVS and CDR2 FNYEAQ. J was trimmed by 5 bases and V by 5 bases; bases with no gene match: 7. The CDR3 DNA reads TGTGCCAGCAGCCCAGAGACAGGGGGTTATCAGCCCCAGCATTTT. It codes for CASSPETGGYQPQHF.

The table lists this clone with a few counts. Other DNA sequences within the sample encode an identical CDR3. V gene TRBV4-1 combines with J gene TRBJ1-6, with no clear D. This CDR3 has 12 amino acids. Looked up from germline, CDR1 is MGHRA and CDR2 is YSYEKL. V was shortened by 3 bases and J by 7 bases, with 4 bases between the two germline ends. The CDR3 DNA is TGCGCCAGCAGCCAGCTAAATTCACCCCTCCACTTT. This codes for CASSQLNSPLHF.

V usage is TRBV13 and J usage is TRBJ2-7; 8 positions match TRBD1. V was clipped by 0 bases and J by 5 bases; unmatched bases: 3. Germline V gives CDR1 PRHDT, CDR2 FYEKMQ (reference sequence). The CDR3 is 14 amino acids. In nucleotides, the CDR3 is TGTGCCAGCAGCTTAGGCGGACAGGGAGACGAGCAGTACTTC. Amino acid sequence: CASSLGGQGDEQYF.

This clone was found a few times. The chain combines TRBV29-1 with TRBJ1-1; D remains ambiguous. Germline V gives CDR1 SQVTM, CDR2 ANQGSEA. CDR3 length equals 15 residues. V lost 1 base to trimming and J lost 7 bases, with 19 bases between them. The CDR3 DNA reads TGCAGCGTTGAAGGATTAGTGGAGGCCAAGCTTGAAGCTTTCTTT. The encoded protein is CSVEGLVEAKLEAFF.

The chain employs TRBV5-1 and TRBJ1-2; no firm D call. Germline assignment: CDR1 SGHRS and CDR2 YFSETQ. The V end lost 4 bases, the J end lost 4 bases, and 14 bases lay between the germline ends. This CDR3 has 14 amino acids. CDR3 DNA sequence: TGCGCCAGCAGCCCGAGTGGGCCTAGCTATGGCTACACCTTC. As protein: CASSPSGPSYGYTF.

The rearrangement joins TRBV28 to TRBJ1-4; possible D gene TRBD1, 6 bases. V was cut by 3 bases and J by 8 bases, with 13 bases left in between. The CDR3 length is 14 residues. From germline, CDR1 is MDHEN and CDR2 SYDVKM. The CDR3 coding sequence is TGTGCCAGCAGTTTTTTAGGGACATTGGAAAAACTGTTTTTT. This sequence encodes CASSFLGTLEKLFF.

The genes are TRBV27 and TRBJ1-6; no reliable D call. Germline CDR1 and CDR2: MNHEY and SMNVEV (reference sequence). The length of the CDR3 is 15 residues. V was clipped by 7 bases and J by 1 base, with 11 bases between them. The CDR3 DNA follows: TGTGCCAGCACTTTCAGCGAGTCCTATAATTCACCCCTCCACTTT. It specifies CASTFSESYNSPLHF.

V usage is TRBV10-1 and J usage is TRBJ2-2; D is perhaps TRBD2 (6 bases). This CDR3 is built from 15 residues. CDR1 WNHNN and CDR2 SYGVQD come from the germline V gene (reference sequence). Trimming left V 0 bases short and J 3 bases short, with 8 bases between. This chain's CDR3 is CASSESGEDTGELFF. The DNA for the CDR3 is TGCGCCAGCAGTGAGTCTGGGGAGGACACCGGGGAGCTGTTTTTT.

The J gene is TRBJ2-7, the V gene TRBV6-1; TRBD2 is a possible D gene (5 bases). V was shortened by 3 bases and J by 2 bases, with 11 bases between the two germline ends. From germline, CDR1 is MNHNS and CDR2 SASEGT. The CDR3 consists of 14 residues. CDR3 sequence reads: CASSDVGGTYEQYF. CDR3 coding DNA: TGTGCCAGCAGTGACGTTGGAGGAACCTACGAGCAGTACTTC.

The J gene is TRBJ2-5, the V gene TRBV28, with 9 bases matching TRBD2. Germline V gives CDR1 MDHEN, CDR2 SYDVKM. This CDR3 has 17 residues. Trimming took 6 bases from V and 3 from J; bases not matched to a gene: 14. In DNA, the CDR3 is TGTGCCAGCAGCCTCAGGATAGCGGGGGTACCAAAAGAGACCCAGTACTTC. Translation gives CASSLRIAGVPKETQYF.

This clone was detected only once. The chain has TRBV28 and TRBJ1-2; D unresolved. CDR1 is MDHEN and CDR2 is SYDVKM in the germline V gene. CDR3 length: 11 amino acids. V dropped 3 bases and J dropped 6 bases, with 5 bases sitting between them. CDR3 sequence: CASSFLDGYTF. CDR3 sequence (DNA): TGTGCCAGCAGTTTCTTGGATGGCTACACCTTC.

The chain recombines TRBV15 with TRBJ2-7; D unclear. The CDR3 has 15 amino acids. In germline, CDR1 is LNHNV, CDR2 YYDKDF (reference sequence). The germline V and J ends were trimmed by 1 base and 4 bases, with 14 bases remaining between them. CDR3 loop: CATSRGPDVLYEQYF. DNA for the CDR3: TGTGCCACCAGCAGAGGGCCGGACGTCCTGTACGAGCAGTACTTC.

The chain employs TRBV7-4 and TRBJ2-7; 9 nucleotides align to TRBD1. The CDR3 totals 18 residues. V was pared by 5 bases and J by 3 bases, with 17 bases of the junction left unmatched. The germline V gene has CDR1 SGHVT and CDR2 SQSDAQ. CDR3 region: CASSPGPGQGDSCYEQYF. In nucleotides, the CDR3 is TGTGCCAGCAGCCCGGGGCCGGGACAGGGAGACTCCTGCTACGAGCAGTACTTC.